The 27 T cell receptor beta chains presented below share a single source sample, sequenced in a study of CD8+ T cells in alopecia areata. Sequencing used cDNA as its template, made by extracting RNA and reverse transcribing it. Assay used: immunoSEQ multiplex PCR; TCRdb lists only in-frame clones, some missing. The sample has approximately 180,000 clones, less than 65% seen once. Treatment described: oral pan-JAK inhibitor, 5-10 mg twice daily. Sequenced material: CD4+ T cells sorted from blood, taken at week 24, from a patient treated with tofacitinib. The receptors were gathered from a human donor with alopecia areata.

This CDR3 is CASSFGEMNTEAFF. The DNA for the CDR3 is TGTGCCAGCAGCTTCGGGGAAATGAACACTGAAGCTTTCTTT. The gene calls are TRBV11-1 and TRBJ1-1; D unclear. Germline CDR1 and CDR2: SGHAT and FQDESV (reference sequence). The V gene lost 3 bases and the J gene lost 0 bases, with 8 bases spanning the gap. The CDR3 extends over 14 amino acids.

V gene TRBV29-1 combines with J gene TRBJ1-2; D remains unclear. Germline assignment: CDR1 SQVTM and CDR2 ANQGSEA. V was clipped by 7 bases and J by 6 bases, with 15 bases between them. The CDR3 loop spans 12 amino acids. The chain's CDR3 is CSGGEEAHGYTF. CDR3 coding DNA: TGCAGCGGGGGAGAGGAGGCTCATGGCTACACCTTC.

As concerns this clone: The sample carries other DNA sequences with the same CDR3. V is TRBV30 and J is TRBJ1-6, with a weak D call TRBD1 (5 bases). Trimming pared 5 bases from V and 7 bases from J, leaving 9 bases between. The germline gives CDR1 GTSNPN, CDR2 SVGIG (reference sequence). The CDR3 contains 12 residues. The CDR3 loop is CAWDRVNSPLHF. In DNA, the CDR3 is TGTGCCTGGGACAGAGTAAATTCACCCCTCCACTTT.

The genes are TRBV11-2 and TRBJ2-1; D is unresolved. This CDR3 is built from 14 residues. Trimming took 1 base from V and 6 from J, leaving 10 bases between them. Germline V gene sequence: CDR1 SGHAT, CDR2 FQNNGV. CDR3 sequence: CASSLGVVGNEQFF. As DNA, the CDR3 is TGTGCCAGCAGCTTAGGAGTAGTTGGCAATGAGCAGTTCTTC.

The rearrangement links TRBV6-1 to TRBJ1-2, with D uncertain. Germline values: CDR1 MNHNS, CDR2 SASEGT. There are 10 residues in the CDR3. V lost 8 bases to trimming and J lost 7 bases, with 8 bases between them. CDR3 DNA sequence: TGTGCCAGCCGTAACACTGGCTACACCTTC. This sequence encodes CASRNTGYTF.

The chain carries TRBV27 and TRBJ1-1; D is perhaps TRBD1 (6 bases). Trimming pared 3 bases from V and 2 bases from J, leaving 7 bases between. The CDR3 is 13 residues long. Looked up from germline, CDR1 is MNHEY and CDR2 is SMNVEV (reference sequence). The chain's CDR3 is CASSFGTNTEAFF. The CDR3, as DNA: TGTGCCAGCAGTTTCGGGACAAACACTGAAGCTTTCTTT.

The chain recombines TRBV25-1 with TRBJ1-5; D remains ambiguous. The CDR3 consists of 14 residues. Germline CDR1 and CDR2: MGHDK and SYGVNS. V shed 2 bases and J shed 4 bases, with 9 bases lying between them. The CDR3 here is CASSERGGNQPQHF. CDR3 DNA: TGTGCCAGCAGTGAACGTGGCGGAAATCAGCCCCAGCATTTT.

This rearrangement joins TRBV18 to TRBJ1-5; D remains ambiguous. The CDR3 is made up of 15 amino acids. Germline CDR1 reads KGHSH; CDR2 reads LQKENI. V dropped 2 bases and J dropped 0 bases, with 8 bases sitting between them. The CDR3 DNA reads TGTGCCAGCTCACCAGAAGGGCATAGCAATCAGCCCCAGCATTTT. This sequence encodes CASSPEGHSNQPQHF.

The gene calls are TRBV7-8 and TRBJ1-5; D is unclear. The CDR3 is 10 residues long. Germline V lookup: CDR1 SGHVS, CDR2 FQNEAQ. CDR3 residues: CVVRNQPQHF. Here the CDR3 DNA reads TGTGTGGTACGAAATCAGCCCCAGCATTTT.

The chain uses TRBV10-3 and TRBJ1-6, with a weak D call TRBD1 (5 bases). V shed 3 bases and J shed 9 bases, with 12 bases lying between them. The germline V gene has CDR1 ENHRY and CDR2 SYGVKD. The CDR3 totals 14 residues. In DNA, the CDR3 is TGTGCCATCAGTGATAGAGGGGATAGTTCACCCCTCCACTTT. As protein: CAISDRGDSSPLHF.

The chain couples TRBV5-1 to TRBJ2-7; maybe TRBD2 (6 bases). Germline V gene lookup returns CDR1 SGHRS and CDR2 YFSETQ. The CDR3 length is 15 residues. V lost 0 bases, J lost 1 base, and 11 bases lay in between. This CDR3 is CASSLDPGGSYEQYF. CDR3 DNA: TGCGCCAGCAGCTTGGACCCCGGGGGTTCCTACGAGCAGTACTTC.

This clone showed up just a few times. The chain couples TRBV9 to TRBJ1-1, with a weak D call TRBD1 (5 bases). The CDR3 is 15 residues long. Trimming cost V 0 bases and J 5 bases, with 14 bases left between them. The germline CDR1 and CDR2 sequences are SGDLS and YYNGEE. This chain's CDR3 is CASSVGPGSKTEAFF. CDR3 nucleotide sequence: TGTGCCAGCAGCGTAGGGCCAGGGTCAAAGACTGAAGCTTTCTTT.

This clone has a handful of counts. V is TRBV29-1 and J is TRBJ1-2, with D hard to call. The germline V gene encodes CDR1 SQVTM and CDR2 ANQGSEA. This CDR3 contains 16 residues. V shed 0 bases and J shed 0 bases, with 14 bases lying between them. The CDR3 spells CSVEDFGRTPNYGYTF. For the CDR3, the DNA is TGCAGCGTTGAAGATTTCGGCCGGACCCCTAACTATGGCTACACCTTC.

This clone was seen more than once but under ten times. This rearrangement joins TRBV10-2 to TRBJ2-2; D possibly uses TRBD1 or TRBD2 (5 bases each). The germline V gene encodes CDR1 WSHSY and CDR2 SAAADI. The V gene lost 0 bases and the J gene lost 4 bases, with 9 bases spanning the gap. The CDR3 is 15 residues long. CDR3 nucleotide sequence: TGCGCCAGCAGTGAGTCCGGGGCCGGCACCGGGGAGCTGTTTTTT. Encoded protein: CASSESGAGTGELFF.

In its sample, this clone was seen a few times. The chain employs TRBV29-1 and TRBJ2-5; D perhaps matches TRBD1 (5 bases). Trimming took 4 bases from V and 2 from J, leaving 14 bases between them. This CDR3 comprises 14 residues. Per germline, CDR1 SQVTM and CDR2 ANQGSEA. The CDR3 nucleotides read TGCAGCGTTGTAGTGGACATACCACAAGAGACCCAGTACTTC. This sequence encodes CSVVVDIPQETQYF.

The genes are TRBV30 and TRBJ2-2; D unclear. The CDR3 is made up of 12 amino acids. Between the trimmed V and J ends, which lost 1 base and 8 bases, there was a span of 8 bases. Germline CDR1 and CDR2: GTSNPN and SVGIG (reference sequence). The CDR3 region is CAWSETVGELFF. The CDR3 coding sequence is TGTGCCTGGAGTGAAACGGTGGGGGAGCTGTTTTTT.

V gene TRBV7-2 combines with J gene TRBJ2-1, with 16 bases matching TRBD2. V was pared by 5 bases and J by 8 bases, with 6 bases of the junction left unmatched. Per the germline V gene, CDR1 is SGHTA and CDR2 is FQGNSA. This CDR3 comprises 16 residues. CDR3 DNA: TGTGCCAGCAGCCCGTGGGGACTAGCGGGGGGGTATGAGCAGTTCTTC. The encoded protein is CASSPWGLAGGYEQFF.

This clone occurred a few times. Other DNA sequences of this sample code for an identical CDR3. The chain employs TRBV30 and TRBJ1-1; 7 nucleotides match TRBD1. Germline-derived CDR1 and CDR2 are GTSNPN and SVGIG (reference sequence). With V trimmed by 3 bases and J by 0 bases, 1 base remained unmatched. There are 13 residues in the CDR3. The CDR3 coding sequence is TGTGCCTGGAGGGGACAGTTGAACACTGAAGCTTTCTTT. It translates to CAWRGQLNTEAFF.

This clone was picked up one time. The chain carries TRBV29-1 and TRBJ1-4, with D hard to call. The CDR3 has 12 amino acids. CDR1 and CDR2 from the germline V gene are SQVTM and ANQGSEA. Trimming pared 5 bases from V and 6 bases from J, leaving 10 bases between. The CDR3 region has the DNA TGCAGCGTTCAAGTGGGAGATGAAAAACTGTTTTTT. Protein sequence: CSVQVGDEKLFF. Full variable domain (remainder filled in from reference TRBV29-1 and TRBJ1-4): SAVISQKPSRDICQRGTSLTIQCQVDSQVTMMFWYRQQPGQSLTLIATANQGSEATYESGFVIDKFPISRPNLTFSTLTVSNMSPEDSSIYLCSVQVGDEKLFFGSGTQLSVL.

CDR3 loop: CASTMSSGNTIYF. The CDR3 DNA follows: TGTGCCAGCACCATGAGCTCTGGAAACACCATATATTTT. The gene calls are TRBV6-5 and TRBJ1-3; D call uncertain. V gave up 7 bases and J gave up 0 bases, with 7 bases separating them. There are 13 residues in the CDR3. Germline-derived CDR1 and CDR2 are MNHEY and SVGAGI.

The chain couples TRBV29-1 to TRBJ2-5; TRBD2 might be the D (6 bases). The CDR3 consists of 16 residues. Germline-derived CDR1 and CDR2 are SQVTM and ANQGSEA. Trimming removed 0 bases from V and 5 bases from J, with 19 bases in between. CDR3 protein: CSVEEPPGGRRETQYF. In nucleotides, the CDR3 is TGCAGCGTTGAAGAACCACCCGGGGGAAGGAGGGAGACCCAGTACTTC.

The rearrangement links TRBV29-1 to TRBJ2-5; D is tentatively TRBD1 or TRBD2 (5 bases each). Per the germline V gene, CDR1 is SQVTM and CDR2 is ANQGSEA. CDR3 size: 13 residues. The germline V and J ends were trimmed by 6 bases and 5 bases, with 16 bases remaining between them. The CDR3 reads CSVGEGVGETQYF. The CDR3 DNA sequence: TGCAGCGTGGGAGAAGGGGTCGGGGAGACCCAGTACTTC. Looking up the rest from reference TRBV29-1 and TRBJ2-5 gives the full variable domain: SAVISQKPSRDICQRGTSLTIQCQVDSQVTMMFWYRQQPGQSLTLIATANQGSEATYESGFVIDKFPISRPNLTFSTLTVSNMSPEDSSIYLCSVGEGVGETQYFGPGTRLLVL.

The genes are TRBV30 and TRBJ2-2; D possibly uses TRBD1 or TRBD2 (5 bases each). The V end lost 0 bases, the J end lost 6 bases, and 14 bases lay between the germline ends. Germline CDR1 reads GTSNPN; CDR2 reads SVGIG (reference sequence). The CDR3 contains 15 residues. The CDR3 region has the DNA TGTGCCTGGAGTGTACTGGGACCACCTTCCGGGGAGCTGTTTTTT. It encodes CAWSVLGPPSGELFF. Using reference TRBV30 and TRBJ2-2 for the parts outside the CDR3, the full variable domain is SQTIHQWPATLVQPVGSPLSLECTVEGTSNPNLYWYRQAAGRGLQLLFYSVGIGQISSEVPQNLSASRPQDRQFILSSKKLLLSDSGFYLCAWSVLGPPSGELFFGEGSRLTVL.

As DNA, the CDR3 is TGTGCCTGGAAACAGGGGAACACTGAAGCTTTCTTT. This gives the protein CAWKQGNTEAFF. This sequence joins TRBV30 and TRBJ1-1; tentatively, D is TRBD1 (6 bases). The ends were cut back, 4 bases at V and 1 base at J, with 7 bases in the middle. The CDR3 is made up of 12 amino acids. Germline V gene data show CDR1 as GTSNPN and CDR2 as SVGIG (reference sequence). Drawing the rest from reference TRBV30 and TRBJ1-1, the complete variable domain is SQTIHQWPATLVQPVGSPLSLECTVEGTSNPNLYWYRQAAGRGLQLLFYSVGIGQISSEVPQNLSASRPQDRQFILSSKKLLLSDSGFYLCAWKQGNTEAFFGQGTRLTVV.

This clone has only a few counts. The chain has TRBV5-1 and TRBJ1-2; 11 bases line up with TRBD1. V lost 5 bases to trimming and J lost 7 bases; unmatched junction nucleotides: 10. The CDR3 sequence is 15 residues long. CDR1 SGHRS and CDR2 YFSETQ come from the germline V gene. CDR3 nucleotides: TGCGCCAGCAGTTCCGGGACAGGGGGTTCGCGTGGCTACACCTTC. This sequence encodes CASSSGTGGSRGYTF.

The CDR3 region is CSVGEGGSGANVLTF. DNA for the CDR3: TGCAGCGTTGGGGAAGGGGGCTCTGGGGCCAACGTCCTGACTTTC. The chain joins TRBV29-1 to TRBJ2-6; D perhaps matches TRBD1 (6 bases). This CDR3 spans 15 amino acids. Trimming shortened V by 4 bases and J by 0 bases, and 10 bases separated the two germline ends. Looked up from germline, CDR1 is SQVTM and CDR2 is ANQGSEA.

A few counts support this clone. The rearrangement joins TRBV27 to TRBJ2-2; no firm D call. The V end was cut by 3 bases, the J end by 0 bases, with 11 bases between. The CDR3 is made up of 16 amino acids. The germline V gene encodes CDR1 MNHEY and CDR2 SMNVEV (reference sequence). CDR3 nucleotide sequence: TGTGCCAGCAGTTTCGTGGCATTCGCGAACACCGGGGAGCTGTTTTTT. It codes for CASSFVAFANTGELFF.